Shown below are 26 T cell receptor beta chains from a single sample sequenced in a study of blood T cell repertoires in COVID-19. Repertoires were generated with immunoSEQ multiplex PCR, while TCRdb's copy carries only in-frame clones and drops some. The sample carries about 60,000 clones, around 80% recorded once. The sequencing sample was made of peripheral blood. The receptors originated from an elderly woman with acute or convalescent COVID-19.

V is TRBV15 and J is TRBJ2-1; 10 nucleotides align to TRBD2. There are 15 residues in the CDR3. Germline CDR1 is LNHNV and CDR2 is YYDKDF (reference sequence). V was pared by 1 base and J by 7 bases, with 4 bases of the junction left unmatched. The CDR3 bases are TGTGCCACCAGCAGAGGCCTAGCGGGAGAGAATGAGCAGTTCTTC. Its protein is CATSRGLAGENEQFF.

V usage is TRBV19 and J usage is TRBJ2-2; 8 bases fit TRBD1. Germline CDR1 LNHDA, CDR2 SQIVND (reference sequence). CDR3 length: 17 amino acids. The J segment lost 2 bases and the V segment lost 6 bases, leaving 11 bases of the junction unmatched. In nucleotides, the CDR3 is TGTGCCAGTAGACCCGAGGACAGGGTGGGAAACACCGGGGAGCTGTTTTTT. Its translation: CASRPEDRVGNTGELFF.

The chain links TRBV18 to TRBJ2-1; no definite D call. The CDR3 runs to 15 residues. The germline V gene encodes CDR1 KGHSH and CDR2 LQKENI. Trimming left V 3 bases short and J 0 bases short, with 9 bases between. CDR3 DNA: TGTGCCAGCTCACCGCGGTGGAGCTCCTACAATGAGCAGTTCTTC. This sequence encodes CASSPRWSSYNEQFF.

This chain links TRBV3-1 (or the pseudogene TRBV3-2) with TRBJ2-1; TRBD2 matches at 11 bases. V was clipped by 5 bases and J by 6 bases; unmatched bases: 6. In germline, CDR1 is LGHDT, CDR2 YNNKEL (reference sequence). There are 15 residues in the CDR3. The CDR3 loop is CASSLLAGVGNEQFF. CDR3 coding DNA: TGTGCCAGCAGCTTACTAGCGGGAGTGGGCAATGAGCAGTTCTTC.

The chain carries TRBV9 and TRBJ2-1; 7 nucleotides line up with TRBD1. The germline V gene encodes CDR1 SGDLS and CDR2 YYNGEE. The CDR3 covers 13 residues. V shed 4 bases and J 8 bases; nucleotides not matched to a gene: 6. CDR3 DNA: TGTGCCAGCAGCCCGACAGGGCTCGATGAGCAGTTCTTC. Encoded protein: CASSPTGLDEQFF.

This chain joins TRBV4-1 and TRBJ1-3, with D perhaps matching TRBD1 (5 bases). The germline V gene encodes CDR1 MGHRA and CDR2 YSYEKL. The CDR3 spans 20 residues. Trimming took 3 bases from V and 1 from J, leaving 25 bases between them. In DNA, the CDR3 is TGCGCCAGCAGCCATCTTATAAACTTGAACAGGCCGAGTTCTGGAAACACCATATATTTT. The encoded protein is CASSHLINLNRPSSGNTIYF.

V gene TRBV5-6 combines with J gene TRBJ2-7, with 9 bases that match TRBD2. The CDR3 runs to 14 residues. Unmatched junction bases numbered 6, after V lost 3 bases and J lost 5 bases. Germline V CDR1 and CDR2: SGHDT, YYEEEE. CDR3 amino acids: CASSWGLALNEQYF. The CDR3 bases are TGTGCCAGCAGCTGGGGACTAGCACTAAACGAGCAGTACTTC.

V is TRBV5-1 and J is TRBJ1-2; D gene ambiguous. V dropped 7 bases and J dropped 6 bases, with 19 bases sitting between them. The CDR3 consists of 14 residues. Per germline, CDR1 SGHRS and CDR2 YFSETQ. CDR3 in DNA: TGCGCCAGCCTACCTCCTGTAGGGAGCAATGGCTACACCTTC. Translation gives CASLPPVGSNGYTF.

The chain carries TRBV29-1 and TRBJ2-1; tentatively, D is TRBD2 (5 bases). Germline CDR1 is SQVTM and CDR2 is ANQGSEA. The CDR3 is 15 residues long. V was cut by 0 bases and J by 0 bases, with 9 bases left in between. In DNA form, the CDR3 reads TGCAGCGTTGAAGAGTTCGAGGGCTCCTACAATGAGCAGTTCTTC. As protein: CSVEEFEGSYNEQFF.

The chain couples TRBV5-6 to TRBJ2-6, with D possibly matching TRBD1 (6 bases). The CDR3 consists of 18 residues. Looked up from germline, CDR1 is SGHDT and CDR2 is YYEEEE. V was cut by 4 bases and J by 2 bases, with 19 bases left in between. The CDR3 loop reads CASSPYRARSTGANVLTF. The CDR3 region has the DNA TGTGCCAGCAGCCCCTACAGGGCGCGCAGCACTGGGGCCAACGTCCTGACTTTC.

This rearrangement joins TRBV18 to TRBJ2-2, with TRBD1 as a possible D gene (5 bases). The V end was cut by 1 base, the J end by 6 bases, with 9 bases between. This CDR3 spans 14 amino acids. Germline V CDR1 and CDR2: KGHSH, LQKENI. CDR3 nucleotides: TGTGCCAGCTCACCACAACAGGCCCCCGGGGAGCTGTTTTTT. Residues: CASSPQQAPGELFF.

The CDR3 loop is CASSRGQGGTNEKLFF. CDR3 sequence (DNA): TGTGCCAGCAGCCGTGGACAGGGGGGAACTAATGAAAAACTGTTTTTT. V gene TRBV7-2 combines with J gene TRBJ1-4, with TRBD1 matching 10 bases. The CDR3 runs to 16 residues. Germline lookup yields CDR1 SGHTA and CDR2 FQGNSA. The junction had 4 bases not matched to a gene; V was cut back by 5 bases and J by 1 base.

This clone was recorded once. The rearrangement joins TRBV10-2 to TRBJ1-6, with 7 bases lining up with TRBD1. With V trimmed by 5 bases and J by 7 bases, 5 bases remained unmatched. Germline V CDR1 and CDR2: WSHSY, SAAADI. CDR3 length equals 14 residues. The DNA of the CDR3 is TGCGCCAGCAGTCGGGACAGAGGAAATTCACCCCTCCACTTT. It translates to CASSRDRGNSPLHF.

The chain links TRBV10-2 to TRBJ1-2; perhaps TRBD1 as D (5 bases). The CDR3 covers 11 residues. V gave up 6 bases and J gave up 10 bases, with 12 bases separating them. Germline-derived CDR1 and CDR2 are WSHSY and SAAADI. The CDR3 DNA reads as TGCGCCAGCAGCGGTGGACATCTCTACACCTTC. Amino acid sequence: CASSGGHLYTF.

The rearrangement joins TRBV27 to TRBJ2-5; 11 positions agree with TRBD2. Germline-derived CDR1 and CDR2 are MNHEY and SMNVEV (reference sequence). J was trimmed by 4 bases and V by 6 bases; bases with no gene match: 10. The CDR3 covers 16 residues. CDR3 sequence: CASSLSSGGAGETQYF. The CDR3 nucleotides are TGTGCCAGCAGCCTCAGTAGCGGGGGGGCGGGAGAGACCCAGTACTTC.

This clone was found once. The rearrangement uses TRBV5-1 and TRBJ2-7, with unresolved D. The germline CDR1 and CDR2 sequences are SGHRS and YFSETQ. V dropped 5 bases and J dropped 1 base, with 16 bases sitting between them. The CDR3 contains 15 residues. The CDR3 loop reads CASSPESHSSYEQYF. CDR3 nucleotides: TGCGCCAGCAGTCCCGAGAGTCACTCTTCCTACGAGCAGTACTTC.

The chain links TRBV27 to TRBJ2-7, with 12 nucleotides matching TRBD2. The CDR3 covers 17 residues. Germline loops: CDR1 MNHEY, CDR2 SMNVEV (reference sequence). Trimming removed 3 bases from V and 2 bases from J; junction bases left unmatched: 8. In nucleotides, the CDR3 is TGTGCCAGCAGTTTCACCCCTTCTAGCGGGAGGGCCTACGAGCAGTACTTC. Translating gives CASSFTPSSGRAYEQYF.

The V call is TRBV19, the J call TRBJ2-5, with 14 bases that match TRBD2. Germline CDR1 and CDR2: LNHDA and SQIVND (reference sequence). The CDR3 runs to 17 residues. V gave up 3 bases and J gave up 2 bases; unmatched junction bases: 5. The CDR3 loop is CASSIRTSGRSQETQYF. Here the CDR3 DNA reads TGTGCCAGTAGTATCCGGACTAGCGGGAGGTCACAAGAGACCCAGTACTTC.

The chain employs TRBV5-8 and TRBJ2-3; D is perhaps TRBD1 (6 bases). V lost 4 bases and J 0 bases, leaving 12 bases between the germline ends. Germline lookup yields CDR1 SGHTS and CDR2 YDEGEE. The CDR3 length is 15 residues. In DNA, the CDR3 is TGTGCCAGCAGCCCCGCCGGACAGAGCACAGATACGCAGTATTTT. Amino acid sequence: CASSPAGQSTDTQYF.

V and J are TRBV18 and TRBJ2-5; 9 bases agree with TRBD2. CDR1 and CDR2 from the germline V gene are KGHSH and LQKENI. J gave up 4 bases and V 3 bases, and 6 bases lay outside the gene matches. This CDR3 comprises 15 residues. The DNA of the CDR3 is TGTGCCAGCTCACCCCGGCGGGAGGGAGGAGAGACCCAGTACTTC. It codes for CASSPRREGGETQYF.

The V and J genes are TRBV28 and TRBJ2-5, with a tentative D call TRBD2 (7 bases). V lost 2 bases, J lost 0 bases, and 13 bases lay in between. The CDR3 has 16 amino acids. CDR1 and CDR2 from the germline V gene are MDHEN and SYDVKM. The CDR3 region is CASSLVGGAYQETQYF. CDR3 coding DNA: TGTGCCAGCAGTTTAGTGGGGGGGGCGTACCAAGAGACCCAGTACTTC.

The CDR3 region has the DNA TGTGCCAGCAGCCTGGGACAGGGGTCGGCACCCCTCCACTTT. It translates to CASSLGQGSAPLHF. This rearrangement joins TRBV7-9 to TRBJ1-6, with 10 bases matching TRBD1. V lost 5 bases and J lost 11; bases outside the gene matches: 6. CDR1 SEHNR and CDR2 FQNEAQ come from the germline V gene (reference sequence). CDR3 length equals 14 residues.

The J gene is TRBJ2-7, the V gene TRBV6-5; a possible D gene is TRBD1 (6 bases). From germline, CDR1 is MNHEY and CDR2 SVGAGI. This CDR3 spans 14 amino acids. Trimming shortened V by 6 bases and J by 6 bases, and 18 bases separated the two germline ends. CDR3 region: CASRLTGPRTEQYF. The CDR3 nucleotides are TGTGCCAGCAGATTGACAGGTCCCCGGACCGAGCAGTACTTC.

The rearrangement joins TRBV19 to TRBJ2-1; 12 bases align to TRBD2. Unmatched junction bases numbered 11, after V lost 0 bases and J lost 5 bases. CDR3 size: 19 residues. Germline V gene lookup returns CDR1 LNHDA and CDR2 SQIVND (reference sequence). CDR3: CASSIDRTSGRHLNNEQFF. The CDR3 nucleotides read TGTGCCAGTAGTATAGATCGAACTAGCGGGAGGCACCTCAACAATGAGCAGTTCTTC.

This chain connects TRBV3-1 (or the pseudogene TRBV3-2) to TRBJ1-1; 11 nucleotides match TRBD1. J gave up 4 bases and V 4 bases, and 5 bases lay outside the gene matches. Germline V gene data show CDR1 as LGHDT and CDR2 as YNNKEL (reference sequence). The CDR3 has 15 residues. This chain's CDR3 is CASSRRDRGGTEAFF. The CDR3 DNA reads as TGTGCCAGCAGCCGCCGGGACAGGGGGGGCACTGAAGCTTTCTTT.

This clone was observed a handful of times. V is TRBV3-1 (or the pseudogene TRBV3-2) and J is TRBJ1-1; TRBD1 matches 9 bases. Germline V gene lookup returns CDR1 LGHDT and CDR2 YNNKEL (reference sequence). The CDR3 totals 16 residues. With V trimmed by 4 bases and J by 0 bases, 6 bases remained unmatched. CDR3 DNA: TGTGCCAGCAGCCGGACCACAGGGGGCCTGAACACTGAAGCTTTCTTT. This translates into CASSRTTGGLNTEAFF.